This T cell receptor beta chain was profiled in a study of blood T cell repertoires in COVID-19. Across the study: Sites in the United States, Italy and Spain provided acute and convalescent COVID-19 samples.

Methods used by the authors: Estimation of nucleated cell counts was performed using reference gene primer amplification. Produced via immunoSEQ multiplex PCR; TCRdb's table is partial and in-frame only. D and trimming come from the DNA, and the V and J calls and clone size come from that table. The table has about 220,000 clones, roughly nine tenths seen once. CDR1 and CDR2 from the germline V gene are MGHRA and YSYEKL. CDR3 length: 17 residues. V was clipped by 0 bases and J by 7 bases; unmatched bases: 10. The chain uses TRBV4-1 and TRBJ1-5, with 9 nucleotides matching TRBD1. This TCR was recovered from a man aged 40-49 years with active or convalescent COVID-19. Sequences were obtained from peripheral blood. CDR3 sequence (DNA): TGCGCCAGCAGCCAAGACGGGACAGGGTTGGGAAAGCAGCCCCAGCATTTT. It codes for CASSQDGTGLGKQPQHF.